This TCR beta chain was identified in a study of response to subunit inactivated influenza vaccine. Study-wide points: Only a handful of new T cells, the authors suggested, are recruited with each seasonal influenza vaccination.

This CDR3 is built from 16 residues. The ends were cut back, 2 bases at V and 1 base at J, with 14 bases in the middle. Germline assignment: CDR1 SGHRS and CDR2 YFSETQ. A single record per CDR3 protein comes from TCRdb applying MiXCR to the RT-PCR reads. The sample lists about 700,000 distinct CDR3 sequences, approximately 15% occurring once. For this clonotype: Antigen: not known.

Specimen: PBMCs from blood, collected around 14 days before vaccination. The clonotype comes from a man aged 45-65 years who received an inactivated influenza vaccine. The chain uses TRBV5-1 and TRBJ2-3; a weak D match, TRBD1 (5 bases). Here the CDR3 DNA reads TGCGCCAGCAGCTTCAATCAGGGAAGGGGCACAGATACGCAGTATTTT. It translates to CASSFNQGRGTDTQYF.